Presented here are 26 T cell receptor beta chains from one specimen sequenced in a study of tumor-infiltrating lymphocytes in primary liver carcinoma. Priming with a constant-region primer yielded TCR beta cDNA from around 0.45 ug total RNA. Slightly modified ARM-PCR served as the procedure for the TCR beta libraries. These libraries came from three rounds of nested multiplex PCR. The two initial PCR rounds, roughly 9 cycles each, used TRBV1-TRBV30 forward and C-beta reverse primers. In TCRdb, the multiplex PCR reads were re-called with MiXCR into one record per CDR3 protein. Of 80,000 or so distinct CDR3 sequences in the sample, approximately 62% are singletons; the top ten hold approximately 26%. It was from roughly 20-30 mg of unsorted bulk tissue that RNA and DNA were co-extracted. Sequencing used tumor-adjacent normal liver tissue. The receptors shown here come from a man aged 40-55 years with primary liver carcinoma and hepatitis B virus infection.

This clonotype turned up a few times. A much larger clone is a single base away; this may be a read error. The chain uses TRBV5-4 and TRBJ2-1, with TRBD1 identical over 9 bases. The CDR3 spans 13 residues. Germline V gene data show CDR1 as SGHNT and CDR2 as YYREEE (reference sequence). The CDR3 sequence: CASNRDREFEQSF. CDR3 nucleotide sequence: TGTGCCAGCAACCGGGACAGGGAATTTGAGCAGTCCTTC.

As concerns this clonotype: This may be a read error, as it is one base from a much larger clone. The chain uses TRBV11-3 and TRBJ1-2; possible D gene TRBD1, 6 bases. Germline V gives CDR1 SGHNT, CDR2 YENEEA. CDR3 length: 17 amino acids. CDR3 DNA sequence: TGTGCCAGCAGCCCTCCTACCCACAGGGTAACTAACCATGGCTACACCTTC. The encoded protein is CASSPPTHRVTNHGYTF.

This clonotype has a count of ten or more. This rearrangement joins TRBV4-1 to TRBJ2-1; TRBD2 might be the D (5 bases). This CDR3 is built from 17 residues. The V end was cut by 1 base, the J end by 0 bases, with 13 bases between. Germline CDR1 and CDR2: MGHRA and YSYEKL. The CDR3 loop is CASSQGLAESSYNEQFF. CDR3 bases: TGCGCCAGCAGCCAAGGGCTAGCTGAAAGCTCCTACAATGAGCAGTTCTTC.

The chain combines TRBV7-8 with TRBJ2-7; 8 positions agree with TRBD1. The CDR3 covers 16 residues. From germline, CDR1 is SGHVS and CDR2 FQNEAQ. V lost 0 bases to trimming and J lost 3 bases; unmatched junction nucleotides: 7. The CDR3 DNA reads TGTGCCAGCAGCTTAGCGAACCAGGGGGCAATCTACGAGCAGTACTTC. It yields the protein CASSLANQGAIYEQYF.

As for this clonotype: This may be a read error: a much more frequent sequence differs by one nucleotide. No conserved phenylalanine or tryptophan ends this CDR3, so it is likely a read error. The chain uses TRBV6-1 and TRBJ2-1; TRBD2 matches 10 bases. In germline, CDR1 is MNHNS, CDR2 SASEGT. This CDR3 region has 15 residues. With 4 bases clipped from V and 6 bases from J, the junction kept 6 bases outside the gene matches. The CDR3 reads CASSASSGSSNEQFL. For the CDR3, the DNA is TGTGCCAGCAGTGCCTCTAGCGGGAGTAGCAATGAGCAGTTCCTC.

This clonotype was detected many times. The gene calls are TRBV4-2 and TRBJ2-2; a weak D match, TRBD2 (6 bases). The CDR3 loop spans 14 amino acids. Trimming shortened V by 6 bases and J by 7 bases, and 15 bases separated the two germline ends. Germline lookup yields CDR1 LGHNA and CDR2 YNFKEQ. The CDR3 coding sequence is TGTGCCAGCAGAAAGGGGACTTTGAACGGGGAGCTGTTTTTT. As protein: CASRKGTLNGELFF.

As regards this clonotype: One base away lies a much larger clone, so this may be a sequencing read error. The chain joins TRBV30 to TRBJ2-7; D remains unclear. Looked up from germline, CDR1 is GTSNPN and CDR2 is SVGIG (reference sequence). V was pared by 0 bases and J by 3 bases, with 15 bases between. The CDR3 consists of 15 residues. CDR3 nucleotide sequence: TGTGCCTGGAGTGTAGATGGCTTAGTAAACTACGAGCAGTACTTC. It specifies CAWSVDGLVNYEQYF.

This chain links TRBV2 with TRBJ1-4, with D unresolved. The CDR3 sequence is 12 residues long. Trimming took off 3 bases at V and 7 bases at J, with 6 bases between the two ends. The V gene's germline CDR1 is SNHLY and CDR2 FYNNEI. The CDR3 region is CASSDSAEKLFF. The DNA of the CDR3 is TGTGCCAGCAGTGATTCTGCTGAAAAACTGTTTTTT.

As for this clonotype: At one boundary the junction diverges from the germline segment, which might be a read error. V is TRBV6-2 or TRBV6-3 and J is TRBJ2-2; D perhaps matches TRBD2 (5 bases). This CDR3 is built from 15 residues. Germline V gives CDR1 MNHEY, CDR2 SVGEGT. The CDR3 DNA sequence: TGTGCCAGCGGTTACTCCCGGAGGTACGCCGGGGAGCTGTTTTTT. Translating gives CASGYSRRYAGELFF.

V usage is TRBV4-3 and J usage is TRBJ2-7; D gene unclear. The CDR3 contains 12 residues. Germline V gives CDR1 LGHNA, CDR2 YSLEER. The CDR3 protein is CASCQDLGEQYF. The CDR3 DNA follows: TGCGCGAGCTGCCAAGATCTGGGAGAGCAGTACTTC.

Regarding this clonotype: Possible read error: a much larger clone is one base away. V usage is TRBV11-2 and J usage is TRBJ2-1, with 10 bases that match TRBD2. Germline V gives CDR1 SGHAT, CDR2 FQNNGV. The CDR3 consists of 16 residues. DNA for the CDR3: TGTGCCGGCAGCTTAGTTGGGACTAGCGACTACAATGAGCAGTTCTTC. Amino acid sequence: CAGSLVGTSDYNEQFF.

This clonotype came up once. The junction departs from the called germline gene at one end, perhaps through a read error. This chain uses TRBV29-1 with TRBJ1-3; TRBD1 aligns across 7 bases. The germline V gene encodes CDR1 SQVTM and CDR2 ANQGSEA. The CDR3 covers 14 residues. The CDR3 loop is CSAQQARTGNTIYF. As DNA, the CDR3 is TGCAGTGCCCAACAGGCAAGGACAGGAAACACCATATACTTT.

As regards this clonotype: One junction end does not reproduce the germline sequence, and a read error may be involved. The chain joins TRBV6-5 to TRBJ2-3, with TRBD2 identical over 7 bases. Germline-derived CDR1 and CDR2 are MNHEY and SVGAGI. This CDR3 comprises 15 residues. The CDR3 DNA follows: TGTACCAGCAACCTAGGACAAGCGGGAACAAATACGCAGTATTTT. Translating it yields CTSNLGQAGTNTQYF.

About this clonotype itself: Without the conserved terminal phenylalanine or tryptophan, this CDR3 likely stems from a read error. The chain carries TRBV4-3 and TRBJ2-7; 8 nucleotides agree with TRBD2. V was pared by 8 bases and J by 1 base, with 13 bases of the junction left unmatched. Germline V gene data show CDR1 as LGHNA and CDR2 as YSLEER. The CDR3 totals 16 residues. The CDR3 sequence: CASGPELAVASYEQYL. In DNA, the CDR3 is TGCGCCAGCGGCCCGGAACTAGCGGTCGCATCCTACGAGCAGTACCTC.

The chain couples TRBV7-3 to TRBJ2-3; a possible D gene is TRBD2 (7 bases). CDR3 size: 14 residues. The V gene lost 2 bases and the J gene lost 4 bases, with 10 bases spanning the gap. CDR1 is SGHTA, CDR2 FQGTGA, per germline. Here the CDR3 reads CASSLVGGPDTQYF. Written as DNA, the CDR3 is TGTGCCAGCAGCTTAGTGGGGGGGCCAGATACGCAGTATTTT.

In the case of this clonotype: Since the CDR3 does not end with the conserved phenylalanine or tryptophan, this likely comes from a read error. The chain is built from TRBV12-3 or TRBV12-4 and TRBJ2-1; D is uncertain. This CDR3 is built from 16 residues. Trimming took off 0 bases at V and 6 bases at J, with 15 bases between the two ends. The CDR3 region is CASSLAEMVLGNEQFL. CDR3 in DNA: TGTGCCAGCAGTTTAGCGGAGATGGTCTTAGGCAATGAGCAGTTCCTC.

This clonotype was seen only a few times. This sequence may be a read error, since a much larger clone differs from it by one base. The chain carries TRBV13 and TRBJ2-5; tentative D call: TRBD2 (6 bases). Germline loops: CDR1 PRHDT, CDR2 FYEKMQ (reference sequence). The CDR3 spans 15 residues. V dropped 1 base and J dropped 4 bases, with 13 bases sitting between them. The CDR3 nucleotides are TGTGCCAGCAGCTTAGAAGAGGGAGGAGGAGAGACCCAGTACTTC. Amino acids: CASSLEEGGGETQYF.

The genes are TRBV5-1 and TRBJ1-1, with D tentatively TRBD1 (5 bases). V was clipped by 4 bases and J by 6 bases, with 16 bases between them. The CDR3 is made up of 14 amino acids. Per the germline V gene, CDR1 is SGHRS and CDR2 is YFSETQ. CDR3 region: CASSPLGGGSEAFF. The DNA of the CDR3 is TGCGCCAGCAGCCCATTGGGGGGGGGGTCTGAAGCTTTCTTT.

With respect to this clonotype: This is likely a read error, given that the CDR3 carries no conserved phenylalanine or tryptophan at its end. The chain couples TRBV12-3 or TRBV12-4 to TRBJ2-1; tentatively, D is TRBD1 or TRBD2 (5 bases each). Trimming cost V 6 bases and J 8 bases, with 17 bases left between them. This CDR3 has 14 amino acids. The CDR3 bases are TGTGCCAGCAGATTGGGGACGGCAATATATGAGCAGTTCTTA. Amino acid sequence: CASRLGTAIYEQFL.

For the CDR3, the DNA is TGTGCCAGCAGCTTCACCCCGGGACCTGCGATCACAGGGGAGCTGTTTTTT. Amino acids: CASSFTPGPAITGELFF. The V and J genes are TRBV5-4 and TRBJ2-2, with D perhaps being TRBD1 or TRBD2 (5 bases each). Germline CDR1 and CDR2: SGHNT and YYREEE (reference sequence). This CDR3 spans 17 amino acids. Trimming shortened V by 2 bases and J by 8 bases, and 22 bases separated the two germline ends. Full variable domain (missing parts from reference TRBV5-4 and TRBJ2-2): ETGVTQSPTHLIKTRGQQVTLRCSSQSGHNTVSWYQQALGQGPQFIFQYYREEENGRGNFPPRFSGLQFPNYSSELNVNALELDDSALYLCASSFTPGPAITGELFFGEGSRLTVL.

Comment on this clonotype: Its ends do not fully match the called genes, so a read error is possible. The gene calls are TRBV6-1 and TRBJ1-2; D remains unclear. Germline V CDR1 and CDR2: MNHNS, SASEGT. The CDR3 loop spans 14 amino acids. CDR3 amino acids: CASTLAQENYAYIF. DNA of the CDR3: TGTGCCAGCACCCTCGCCCAAGAAAACTATGCCTACATCTTC.

This clonotype was recorded only once. Because it lacks the conserved phenylalanine or tryptophan at the end, this CDR3 is likely a read error. The rearrangement links TRBV29-1 to TRBJ2-1, with 10 bases matching TRBD2. CDR3 length equals 12 residues. Germline assignment: CDR1 SQVTM and CDR2 ANQGSEA. The trim removed 6 bases at V and 8 bases at J, leaving 4 bases unmatched. CDR3 sequence: CSVQLAGYEQFY. CDR3 sequence (DNA): TGCAGCGTCCAACTAGCGGGATATGAGCAGTTCTAC.

This clonotype was found many times. The chain is built from TRBV4-1 and TRBJ2-1, with a weak D call TRBD2 (5 bases). The germline gives CDR1 MGHRA, CDR2 YSYEKL. The CDR3 covers 17 residues. V lost 3 bases and J lost 2, with 17 bases in between. CDR3 DNA: TGCGCCAGCAGCCAGGAACTGGAGGTCCCTCCCTACAATGAGCAGTTCTTC. This encodes CASSQELEVPPYNEQFF.

This clonotype has only a few counts. A read error may be the cause here, since a much bigger clone is one base away. The chain links TRBV7-8 to TRBJ1-5; no definite D call. Per germline, CDR1 SGHVS and CDR2 FQNEAQ. The CDR3 extends over 15 amino acids. This chain's CDR3 is CASILARQARQPQHF. CDR3 nucleotides: TGTGCCAGCATCTTAGCGCGGCAGGCCAGGCAGCCCCAGCATTTT. Combining the CDR3 with reference TRBV7-8 and TRBJ1-5 gives the whole variable domain GAGVSQSPRYKVAKRGQDVALRCDPISGHVSLFWYQQALGQGPEFLTYFQNEAQLDKSGLPSDRFFAERPEGSVSTLKIQRTQQEDSAVYLCASILARQARQPQHFGDGTRLSIL.

The chain carries TRBV11-2 and TRBJ2-5, with D tentatively TRBD2 (6 bases). The CDR3 sequence is 13 residues long. The germline V gene encodes CDR1 SGHAT and CDR2 FQNNGV. This CDR3 reads CATSLAGKETQYF. CDR3 coding DNA: TGTGCAACGAGCTTGGCGGGAAAAGAGACCCAGTACTTC.

There are many counts of this clonotype. The J gene is TRBJ1-1, the V gene TRBV21-1; TRBD1 is taken as the D call from the table, unchecked against the DNA. TRBV21-1 is described as a pseudogene. The CDR3 consists of 17 residues. Here the CDR3 reads CATSFPGQGELESEAFF. CDR3 coding DNA: TGTGCCACCTCTTTTCCGGGACAGGGGGAACTAGAGTCTGAAGCTTTCTTT.